The T cell receptor (beta chain) under discussion was sequenced for a study of identical twins. General study points: Twins' excess sharing was less marked for out-of-frame beta sequences. There was more out-of-frame TCR alpha sharing in monozygotic twins than models estimated.

A remark on this clonotype: Its antigen is unidentified.

Using its own MiXCR run on the 5' RACE reads, TCRdb lists one record per CDR3 protein. Here the sample spans around 490,000 distinct CDR3 sequences, about 16% being singletons. These records were also assigned to another study, of yellow fever vaccine responses in identical twins. That study reports: After vaccination, twins' T cell response reportedly seemed partly convergent, partly personalized.

The clonotype was recovered from a woman aged 18-29 years in good health. Material for sequencing was CD4+ T cells sorted from blood.

CDR3 DNA: TGTGCCAGCTCTTCGGGACCCCCGGCGAAGCTGTTTTTT. Translated, it gives CASSSGPPAKLFF. This chain connects TRBV27 to TRBJ2-2; TRBD1 or TRBD2 may be the D gene (5 bases each). The CDR3 has 13 residues. V was clipped by 8 bases and J by 12 bases, with 19 bases between them. Germline V lookup: CDR1 MNHEY, CDR2 SMNVEV (reference sequence).